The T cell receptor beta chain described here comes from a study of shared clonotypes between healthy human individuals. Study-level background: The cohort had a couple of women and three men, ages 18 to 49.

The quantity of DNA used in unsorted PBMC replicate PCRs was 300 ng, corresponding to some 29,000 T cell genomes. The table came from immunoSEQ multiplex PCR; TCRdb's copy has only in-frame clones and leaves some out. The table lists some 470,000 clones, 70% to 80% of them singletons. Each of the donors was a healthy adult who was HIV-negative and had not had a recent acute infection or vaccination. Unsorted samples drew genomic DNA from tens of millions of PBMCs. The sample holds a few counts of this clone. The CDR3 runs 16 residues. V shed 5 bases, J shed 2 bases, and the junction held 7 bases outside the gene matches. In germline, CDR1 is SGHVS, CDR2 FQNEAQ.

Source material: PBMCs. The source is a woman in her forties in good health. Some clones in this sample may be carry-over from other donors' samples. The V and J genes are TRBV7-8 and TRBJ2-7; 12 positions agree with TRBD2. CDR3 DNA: TGTGCCAGCAGCACACCGACTAGCGGGAGCGCCTACGAGCAGTACTTC. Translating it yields CASSTPTSGSAYEQYF.